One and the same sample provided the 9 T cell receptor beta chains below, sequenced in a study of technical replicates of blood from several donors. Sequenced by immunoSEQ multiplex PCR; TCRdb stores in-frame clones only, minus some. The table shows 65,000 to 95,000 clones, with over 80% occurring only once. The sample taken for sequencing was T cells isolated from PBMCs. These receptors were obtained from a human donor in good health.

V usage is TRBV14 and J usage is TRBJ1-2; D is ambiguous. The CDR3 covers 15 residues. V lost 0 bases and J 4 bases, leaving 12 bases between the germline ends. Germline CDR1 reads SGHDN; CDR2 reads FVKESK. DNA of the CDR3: TGTGCCAGCAGCCAAGATCTGGATCCAGGCTATGGCTACACCTTC. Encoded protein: CASSQDLDPGYGYTF.

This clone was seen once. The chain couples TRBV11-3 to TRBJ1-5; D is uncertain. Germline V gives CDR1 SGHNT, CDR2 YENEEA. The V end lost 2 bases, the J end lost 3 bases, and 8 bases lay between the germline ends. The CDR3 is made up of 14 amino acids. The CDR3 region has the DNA TGTGCCAGCAGCTTAAGTGGCCTCAATCAGCCCCAGCATTTT. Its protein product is CASSLSGLNQPQHF.

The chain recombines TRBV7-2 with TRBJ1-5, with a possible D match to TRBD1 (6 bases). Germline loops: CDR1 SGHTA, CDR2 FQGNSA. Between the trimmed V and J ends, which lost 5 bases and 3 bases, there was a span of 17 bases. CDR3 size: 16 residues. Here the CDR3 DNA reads TGTGCCAGCAGCATCTCGACGAACAGGGCCAATCAGCCCCAGCATTTT. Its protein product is CASSISTNRANQPQHF.

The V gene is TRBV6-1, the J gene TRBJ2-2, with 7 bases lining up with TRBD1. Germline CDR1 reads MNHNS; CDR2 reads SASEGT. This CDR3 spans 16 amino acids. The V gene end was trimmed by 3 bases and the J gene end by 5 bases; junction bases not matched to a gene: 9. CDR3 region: CASSDRQGLGTGELFF. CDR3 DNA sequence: TGTGCCAGCAGTGACAGACAGGGTCTGGGTACCGGGGAGCTGTTTTTT.

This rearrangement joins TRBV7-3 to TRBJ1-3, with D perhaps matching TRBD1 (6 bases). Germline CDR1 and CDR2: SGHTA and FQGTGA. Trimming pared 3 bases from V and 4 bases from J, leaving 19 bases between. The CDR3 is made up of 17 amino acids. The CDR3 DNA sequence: TGTGCCAGCAGCTTGTATCCTCAGGGGCCATGGGGAAACACCATATATTTT. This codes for CASSLYPQGPWGNTIYF.

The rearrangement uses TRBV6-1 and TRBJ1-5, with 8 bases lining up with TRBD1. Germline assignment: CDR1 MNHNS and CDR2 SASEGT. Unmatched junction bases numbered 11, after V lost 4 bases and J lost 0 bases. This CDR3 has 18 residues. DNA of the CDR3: TGTGCCAGCAGTGCCGCGCTGAGCAGGGGGCTTAGCAATCAGCCCCAGCATTTT. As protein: CASSAALSRGLSNQPQHF.

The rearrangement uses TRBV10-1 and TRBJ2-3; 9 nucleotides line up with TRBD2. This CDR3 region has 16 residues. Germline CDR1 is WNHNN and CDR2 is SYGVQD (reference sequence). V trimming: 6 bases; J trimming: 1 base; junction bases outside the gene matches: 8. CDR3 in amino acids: CASSGGSSGGTDTQYF. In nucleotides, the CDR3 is TGCGCCAGCAGCGGTGGTTCTAGCGGGGGCACAGATACGCAGTATTTT.

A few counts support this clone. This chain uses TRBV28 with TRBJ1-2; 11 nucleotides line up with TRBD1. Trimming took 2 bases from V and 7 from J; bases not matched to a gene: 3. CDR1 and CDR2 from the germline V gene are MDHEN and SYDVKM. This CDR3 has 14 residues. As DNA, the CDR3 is TGTGCCAGCAGTTTAGGACAGGGGGCGACTGGCTACACCTTC. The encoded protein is CASSLGQGATGYTF.

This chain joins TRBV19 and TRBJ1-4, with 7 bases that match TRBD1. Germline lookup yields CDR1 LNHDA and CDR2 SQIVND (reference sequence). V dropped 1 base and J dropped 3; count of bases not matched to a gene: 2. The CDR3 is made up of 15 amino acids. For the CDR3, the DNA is TGTGCCAGTAGTATAGTTGGGACAGCTAATGAAAAACTGTTTTTT. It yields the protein CASSIVGTANEKLFF.